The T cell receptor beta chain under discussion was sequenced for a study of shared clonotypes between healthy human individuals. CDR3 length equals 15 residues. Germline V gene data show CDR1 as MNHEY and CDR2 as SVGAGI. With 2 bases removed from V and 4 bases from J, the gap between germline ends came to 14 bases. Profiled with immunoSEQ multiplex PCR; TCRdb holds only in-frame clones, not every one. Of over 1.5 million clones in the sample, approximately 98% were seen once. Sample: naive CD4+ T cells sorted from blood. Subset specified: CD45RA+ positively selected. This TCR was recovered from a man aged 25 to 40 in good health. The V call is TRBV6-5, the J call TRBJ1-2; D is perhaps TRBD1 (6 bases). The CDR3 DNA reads TGTGCCAGCAGTTACAGGCCCGGGACATCCTATGGCTACACCTTC. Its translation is CASSYRPGTSYGYTF.